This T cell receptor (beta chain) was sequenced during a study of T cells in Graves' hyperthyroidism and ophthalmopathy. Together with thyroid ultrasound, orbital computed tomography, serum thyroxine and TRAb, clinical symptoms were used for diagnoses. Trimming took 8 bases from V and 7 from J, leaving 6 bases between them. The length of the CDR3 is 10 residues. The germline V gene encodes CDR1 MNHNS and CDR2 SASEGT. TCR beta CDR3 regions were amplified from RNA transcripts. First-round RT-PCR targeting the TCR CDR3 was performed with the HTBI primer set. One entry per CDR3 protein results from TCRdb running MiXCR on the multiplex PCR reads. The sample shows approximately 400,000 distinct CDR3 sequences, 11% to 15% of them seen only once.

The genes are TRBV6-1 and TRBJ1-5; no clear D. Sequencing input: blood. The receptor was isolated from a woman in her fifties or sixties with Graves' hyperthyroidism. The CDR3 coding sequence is TGTGCCAGCGGGTCCCAGCCCCAGCATTTT. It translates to CASGSQPQHF.